This T cell receptor (beta chain) was profiled in a study of T-cell memory formation after mild COVID-19. Turning to the study itself: TCR clusters showed largely donor specificity.

This clonotype was counted ten times or more. No antigen is known for it. Notes on the study in general: Cross-reactive memory apparently joined, as some responding clones appeared in pre-infection memory. A balance of CD4 and CD8 characterized clones contracting day 15 to 85, whereas later expanders leaned CD4+.

5'RACE primed at constant segments yielded TCR alpha and TCR beta cDNA libraries bearing sample barcodes and UMIs. One entry per CDR3 protein results from TCRdb running MiXCR on the 5' RACE reads. This table holds over 40,000 distinct CDR3 sequences, approximately 12% found once. The sequence came from a man younger than 30 who had mild COVID-19 (a few samples of this study predate the infection). Cell type and time point are not known. Sequencing was performed on PBMCs or a T cell subset sorted from them (not recorded which).

The CDR3 sequence is CASNALPRDTSMAGTQYF. The CDR3 DNA sequence: TGTGCCAGCAACGCTTTACCCCGGGACACCAGTATGGCTGGTACGCAGTATTTT. The V and J genes are TRBV5-5 and TRBJ2-3; perhaps TRBD1 as D (6 bases). The germline V gene has CDR1 SGHKS and CDR2 YYEKEE (reference sequence). Trimming pared 6 bases from V and 8 bases from J, leaving 31 bases between. CDR3 length equals 18 residues.